The clone carrying this T cell receptor (beta chain) was picked up one time. What it binds is unknown. These data belong to a study of T cell responses to AZD1222 COVID-19 vaccine. Regarding the study as a whole: Only a handful of AZD1222 recipients were seropositive at baseline.

TCRdb's table, derived via immunoSEQ multiplex PCR, lists solely in-frame clones and lacks some. The sample lists around 53,000 clones, around 85% occurring once. The sample was peripheral blood, taken on day 0 of MenACWY control vaccination. The origin of this receptor is an adult in good health.

For the CDR3, the DNA is TGCGCCAGCAGCTTGGGATGGGAGCAGTTCTTC. Encoded protein: CASSLGWEQFF. The chain recombines TRBV5-1 with TRBJ2-1, with no clear D. Trimming left V 0 bases short and J 10 bases short, with 5 bases between. This CDR3 comprises 11 residues. Per germline, CDR1 SGHRS and CDR2 YFSETQ.